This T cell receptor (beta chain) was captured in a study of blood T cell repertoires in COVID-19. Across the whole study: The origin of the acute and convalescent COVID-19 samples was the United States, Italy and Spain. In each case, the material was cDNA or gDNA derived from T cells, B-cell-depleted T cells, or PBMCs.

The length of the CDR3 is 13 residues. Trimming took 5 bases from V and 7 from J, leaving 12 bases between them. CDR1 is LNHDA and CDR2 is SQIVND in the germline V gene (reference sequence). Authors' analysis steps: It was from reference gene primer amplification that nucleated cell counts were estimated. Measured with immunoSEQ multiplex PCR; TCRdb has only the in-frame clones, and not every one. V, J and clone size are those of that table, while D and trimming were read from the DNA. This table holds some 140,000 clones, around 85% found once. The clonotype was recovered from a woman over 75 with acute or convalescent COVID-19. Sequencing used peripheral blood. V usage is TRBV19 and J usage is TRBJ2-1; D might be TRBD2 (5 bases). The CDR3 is CASSSGRRNEQFF. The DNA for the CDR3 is TGTGCCAGTAGTTCAGGACGGAGGAATGAGCAGTTCTTC.